This TCR beta chain was recovered during a study of tumor-infiltrating lymphocytes in localized non-small cell lung cancer. Study results and caveats: Each assay used a separate piece of the same tissue. TCR sequencing covered a subset of patients with enough tissue. TCRbeta sequencing showed higher T cell infiltration in tumors than uninvolved lung.

Germline values: CDR1 SGHTA, CDR2 FQGNSA. The J segment lost 5 bases and the V segment lost 5 bases, leaving 9 bases of the junction unmatched. The CDR3 is 15 residues long. Profiling relied on immunoSEQ multiplex PCR, and the TCRdb table lists in-frame clones only, not all of them. The sample yields fewer than 3,000 clones, approximately 65% seen once. A note on this clone: The target antigen is unknown.

The sequenced material came from uninvolved lung tissue not adjacent to the tumor. This TCR derives from a human donor with non-small cell lung cancer. This rearrangement joins TRBV7-2 to TRBJ2-5; 9 bases map to TRBD1. The CDR3 region has the DNA TGTGCCAGCAGCAACCAACAGGGGGCAGGGGAGACCCAGTACTTC. It specifies CASSNQQGAGETQYF. Using reference TRBV7-2 and TRBJ2-5 for the parts outside the CDR3, the full variable domain is GAGVSQSPSNKVTEKGKDVELRCDPISGHTALYWYRQSLGQGLEFLIYFQGNSAPDKSGLPSDRFSAERTGGSVSTLTIQRTQQEDSAVYLCASSNQQGAGETQYFGPGTRLLVL.